The entry that follows covers one TCR beta chain sequence. The antigen remains undetermined. PCR employed 60 Vbeta and 13 Jbeta primers. The assay was immunoSEQ multiplex PCR, and TCRdb's table has in-frame clones only and misses some. This table has around 180,000 clones, roughly 85% appearing once. Germline values: CDR1 SNHLY, CDR2 FYNNEI. The CDR3 spans 12 residues. Between the trimmed V and J ends, which lost 0 bases and 4 bases, there was a span of 4 bases. This sample stems from a study of cytomegalovirus exposure and HLA in healthy donors. Study-wide findings and caveats: The investigators catalogued 150 to 200 TCR beta chains as cytomegalovirus-associated. Testing in vitro showed a few CMV-associated chains specific for CMV antigens. Association with HLA alleles at 0.05 false discovery rate was found for around 17,000 TCR beta sequences in a later analysis.

The chain employs TRBV2 and TRBJ2-7; no clear D. Sequencing was performed on PBMCs. The sequence derives from a boy under 10 years old in good health and CMV-seronegative. The CDR3 loop reads CASSEAFYEQYF. The CDR3 DNA sequence: TGTGCCAGCAGTGAAGCCTTTTACGAGCAGTACTTC.